One and the same sample provided the 3 T cell receptor beta chains below, sequenced in a study of CD8+ T cells in alopecia areata. Following extraction, RNA underwent reverse transcription to cDNA, which served as the sequencing template. Method: immunoSEQ multiplex PCR; TCRdb's copy keeps in-frame clones and lacks some. The data hold about 110,000 clones, with approximately 50% observed a single time. Sequenced material: NKG2D-low CD8+ T cells sorted from blood. Receptors were obtained from a human donor with alopecia areata.

This chain links TRBV15 with TRBJ2-1; D is ambiguous. The CDR3 consists of 12 residues. From germline, CDR1 is LNHNV and CDR2 YYDKDF (reference sequence). Trimming stripped 1 base from V and 6 bases from J, with 4 bases between. CDR3: CATSRVSNEQFF. The DNA for the CDR3 is TGTGCCACCAGCAGAGTTAGCAATGAGCAGTTCTTC. Combining the CDR3 with reference TRBV15 and TRBJ2-1 gives the whole variable domain DAMVIQNPRYQVTQFGKPVTLSCSQTLNHNVMYWYQQKSSQAPKLLFHYYDKDFNNEADTPDNFQSRRPNTSFCFLDIRSPGLGDTAMYLCATSRVSNEQFFGPGTRLTVL.

The gene calls are TRBV30 and TRBJ2-7; 12 positions match TRBD1. After removal of 1 base from V and 0 bases from J, the junction contained 4 bases not matched to a gene. Germline V gene sequence: CDR1 GTSNPN, CDR2 SVGIG (reference sequence). The CDR3 is 16 amino acids. The CDR3: CAWSGAGQGASYEQYF. The DNA for the CDR3 is TGTGCCTGGAGTGGGGCGGGACAGGGGGCCTCCTACGAGCAGTACTTC.

The J gene is TRBJ2-3, the V gene TRBV4-1, with D perhaps matching TRBD2 (5 bases). The germline gives CDR1 MGHRA, CDR2 YSYEKL. The CDR3 totals 14 residues. Trimming shortened V by 0 bases and J by 10 bases, and 14 bases separated the two germline ends. The CDR3 DNA is TGCGCCAGCAGCCAAGAGACCACAGCGGTTTCGCAGTATTTT. This sequence encodes CASSQETTAVSQYF.